The 18 T cell receptor beta chains below come from one sample, sequenced in a study of T cell repertoires in cytomegalovirus infection. No antigen is known for these receptors. TCRdb recomputed calls from the reads with MiXCR, one row per CDR3 protein. The profile shows 35,000 to 55,000 distinct CDR3 sequences, nearly 20% of them singletons. The input for sequencing was CD8+ T cells from cultured PBMCs, taken from culture after CMV antigen stimulation. Source of these receptors: a human donor in good health (CMV status not recorded). Some clones in this sample may be carry-over from other donors' samples.

The table lists this clonotype with many counts. J is TRBJ2-5 and V is TRBV7-2; D is unresolved. V gave up 1 base and J gave up 4 bases, with 13 bases separating them. This CDR3 comprises 15 residues. CDR1 is SGHTA and CDR2 is FQGNSA in the germline V gene. CDR3 loop: CASSLVSGSGETQYF. Written as DNA, the CDR3 is TGTGCCAGCAGCTTAGTCTCTGGGTCGGGAGAGACCCAGTACTTC.

There are a few counts of this clonotype. The CDR3 nucleotides read TGTGCCAGCAGCTTAGAAGGGGACATTCAGTACTTC. This codes for CASSLEGDIQYF. V gene TRBV13 combines with J gene TRBJ2-4, with D tentatively TRBD1 (5 bases). The germline gives CDR1 PRHDT, CDR2 FYEKMQ (reference sequence). The ends were cut back, 1 base at V and 8 bases at J, with 6 bases in the middle. The CDR3 contains 12 residues. The whole variable domain, remainder taken from reference TRBV13 and TRBJ2-4, is AAGVIQSPRHLIKEKRETATLKCYPIPRHDTVYWYQQGPGQDPQFLISFYEKMQSDKGSIPDRFSAQQFSDYHSELNMSSLELGDSALYFCASSLEGDIQYFGAGTRLSVL.

This clonotype was detected many times. The V gene is TRBV7-2, the J gene TRBJ1-1; D gene unclear. The CDR3 loop spans 14 amino acids. The germline V gene has CDR1 SGHTA and CDR2 FQGNSA. V lost 0 bases to trimming and J lost 1 base, with 6 bases between them. The CDR3 protein is CASSLAGRNTEAFF. The CDR3 nucleotides are TGTGCCAGCAGCTTAGCTGGGAGGAACACTGAAGCTTTCTTT.

The chain is built from TRBV9 and TRBJ2-1; the match to TRBD2 covers 9 bases. Germline V gene lookup returns CDR1 SGDLS and CDR2 YYNGEE. The CDR3 is 14 amino acids. With 3 bases clipped from V and 4 bases from J, the junction kept 2 bases outside the gene matches. This chain's CDR3 is CASSGAGGYNEQFF. CDR3 DNA sequence: TGTGCCAGCAGCGGAGCGGGAGGTTACAATGAGCAGTTCTTC. Supplemented by reference TRBV9 and TRBJ2-1, the full variable domain reads DSGVTQTPKHLITATGQRVTLRCSPRSGDLSVYWYQQSLDQGLQFLIQYYNGEERAKGNILERFSAQQFPDLHSELNLSSLELGDSALYFCASSGAGGYNEQFFGPGTRLTVL.

This clonotype came up a few times. The genes are TRBV5-1 and TRBJ2-7; 10 bases fit TRBD1. CDR1 is SGHRS, CDR2 YFSETQ, per germline. Losses at the gene ends were 2 bases for V and 5 bases for J; bases not matched to a gene: 7. This CDR3 region has 15 residues. The CDR3 nucleotides are TGCGCCAGCAGCTTTAGAGGACAGGGGGACCACGAGCAGTACTTC. This encodes CASSFRGQGDHEQYF.

V and J are TRBV9 and TRBJ1-2, with TRBD1 identical over 8 bases. V was clipped by 4 bases and J by 6 bases; unmatched bases: 11. The CDR3 has 15 amino acids. CDR1 is SGDLS and CDR2 is YYNGEE in the germline V gene. CDR3 DNA: TGTGCCAGCAGCATGACAGGGGTCATAACGGATGGCTACACCTTC. It is translated as CASSMTGVITDGYTF.

This chain joins TRBV24-1 and TRBJ2-2, with 10 bases that match TRBD1. The CDR3 totals 14 residues. CDR1 is KGHDR, CDR2 SFDVKD, per germline. V gave up 8 bases and J gave up 4 bases; unmatched junction bases: 3. CDR3 protein: CATKGQGSTGELFF. The CDR3 DNA sequence: TGTGCCACCAAGGGACAGGGGAGCACCGGGGAGCTGTTTTTT.

This clonotype came up a few times. The chain couples TRBV9 to TRBJ2-2; the D is unclear. V was clipped by 0 bases and J by 3 bases, with 0 bases between them. CDR3 length: 12 residues. Germline V gene data show CDR1 as SGDLS and CDR2 as YYNGEE. The CDR3 spells CASSVDTGELFF. As DNA, the CDR3 is TGTGCCAGCAGCGTAGACACCGGGGAGCTGTTTTTT.

This clonotype has a count of ten or more. V gene TRBV9 combines with J gene TRBJ2-7, with TRBD2 matching over 12 bases. V gave up 0 bases and J gave up 1 base; unmatched junction bases: 5. In germline, CDR1 is SGDLS, CDR2 YYNGEE. The CDR3 contains 17 residues. The CDR3 coding sequence is TGTGCCAGCAGCGTAGGGGATACTAGCGGGAGGTCCTACGAGCAGTACTTC. Translating gives CASSVGDTSGRSYEQYF. The full variable domain, its missing parts supplied by reference TRBV9 and TRBJ2-7, is DSGVTQTPKHLITATGQRVTLRCSPRSGDLSVYWYQQSLDQGLQFLIQYYNGEERAKGNILERFSAQQFPDLHSELNLSSLELGDSALYFCASSVGDTSGRSYEQYFGPGTRLTVT.

This chain uses TRBV18 with TRBJ2-1; D call uncertain. V lost 3 bases and J 4 bases, leaving 19 bases between the germline ends. The CDR3 contains 17 residues. Germline-derived CDR1 and CDR2 are KGHSH and LQKENI. CDR3 loop: CASSPREGTPAYNEQFF. The CDR3 coding sequence is TGTGCCAGCTCACCTCGAGAAGGCACACCAGCTTACAATGAGCAGTTCTTC. Full variable domain (rest looked up from reference TRBV18 and TRBJ2-1): NAGVMQNPRHLVRRRGQEARLRCSPMKGHSHVYWYRQLPEEGLKFMVYLQKENIIDESGMPKERFSAEFPKEGPSILRIQQVVRGDSAAYFCASSPREGTPAYNEQFFGPGTRLTVL.

This clonotype has only a few counts. The chain recombines TRBV7-9 with TRBJ1-1; 9 bases agree with TRBD1. The CDR3 sequence is 14 residues long. V shed 4 bases, J shed 10 bases, and the junction held 10 bases outside the gene matches. CDR1 SEHNR and CDR2 FQNEAQ come from the germline V gene (reference sequence). The CDR3 region is CASSSRMDRGTAFF. The CDR3 DNA follows: TGTGCCAGCAGCTCCCGTATGGACAGGGGAACAGCTTTCTTT.

V gene TRBV4-1 combines with J gene TRBJ2-7; D perhaps matches TRBD1 (6 bases). The germline CDR1 and CDR2 sequences are MGHRA and YSYEKL. This CDR3 has 18 amino acids. V gave up 4 bases and J gave up 0 bases, with 22 bases separating them. CDR3 protein: CASSPTPIQQGFSYEQYF. The DNA for the CDR3 is TGCGCCAGCAGCCCCACCCCCATCCAACAGGGCTTCTCCTACGAGCAGTACTTC.

At least ten counts were recorded for this clonotype. The genes are TRBV7-9 and TRBJ2-7; TRBD1 agrees at 9 bases. The CDR3 loop spans 14 amino acids. V gave up 4 bases and J gave up 3 bases; unmatched junction bases: 4. Germline assignment: CDR1 SEHNR and CDR2 FQNEAQ (reference sequence). The CDR3 reads CASSSRDRVYEQYF. For the CDR3, the DNA is TGTGCCAGCAGCTCCCGGGACAGGGTCTACGAGCAGTACTTC. Full variable domain (outside the CDR3, taken from reference TRBV7-9 and TRBJ2-7): DTGVSQNPRHKITKRGQNVTFRCDPISEHNRLYWYRQTLGQGPEFLTYFQNEAQLEKSRLLSDRFSAERPKGSFSTLEIQRTEQGDSAMYLCASSSRDRVYEQYFGPGTRLTVT.

The chain has TRBV19 and TRBJ1-1; a possible D gene is TRBD1 (6 bases). Trimming cost V 5 bases and J 4 bases, with 17 bases left between them. The CDR3 is made up of 15 amino acids. The germline gives CDR1 LNHDA, CDR2 SQIVND (reference sequence). The CDR3 region is CASSEYRVSGTEAFF. In nucleotides, the CDR3 is TGTGCCAGTAGTGAATACAGGGTCTCGGGCACTGAAGCTTTCTTT.

This chain links TRBV2 with TRBJ2-1, with 9 bases lining up with TRBD2. CDR1 and CDR2 from the germline V gene are SNHLY and FYNNEI. This CDR3 contains 13 residues. The trim removed 9 bases at V and 4 bases at J, leaving 4 bases unmatched. The CDR3 DNA is TGTGCCAGTGCGGGGGGGCAGTACAATGAGCAGTTCTTC. It is translated as CASAGGQYNEQFF.

In this sample, this clonotype turned up a few times. The chain joins TRBV20-1 to TRBJ2-4, with TRBD1 matching over 9 bases. V was pared by 5 bases and J by 3 bases, with 11 bases of the junction left unmatched. CDR3 length: 16 residues. Looked up from germline, CDR1 is DFQATT and CDR2 is SNEGSKA (reference sequence). The CDR3 sequence is CSAPRDRGRGKNIQYF. The CDR3 DNA reads as TGCAGTGCTCCCCGTGACAGGGGGAGAGGCAAAAACATTCAGTACTTC.

The chain uses TRBV7-9 and TRBJ2-7; no clear D. Germline V lookup: CDR1 SEHNR, CDR2 FQNEAQ (reference sequence). Trimming cost V 3 bases and J 1 base, with 16 bases left between them. This CDR3 region has 16 residues. CDR3 loop: CASSFSIRADSYEQYF. CDR3 bases: TGTGCCAGCAGCTTTTCCATCCGGGCCGATTCCTACGAGCAGTACTTC.

As DNA, the CDR3 is TGTGCCAGCAGTTATCGAGAGACCCAGCCCCAGCATTTT. Encoded protein: CASSYRETQPQHF. J is TRBJ1-5 and V is TRBV6-5; D gene unclear. The CDR3 consists of 13 residues. CDR1 and CDR2 from the germline V gene are MNHEY and SVGAGI. The V end was cut by 3 bases, the J end by 7 bases, with 10 bases between.